This T cell receptor (beta chain) comes out of a study of blood T cell repertoires in COVID-19. Whole-study context: In each case, the material was cDNA or gDNA derived from T cells, B-cell-depleted T cells, or PBMCs.

This clone was recorded once. Per the authors' pipeline: Estimated nucleated cell counts came from reference gene primer amplification. Profiling relied on immunoSEQ multiplex PCR, and the TCRdb table lists in-frame clones only, not all of them. The V and J calls and clone size come from that table; D and trimming were worked out from the DNA. The repertoire holds about 150,000 clones, with roughly nine tenths as singletons. Germline V gene lookup returns CDR1 SGHVS and CDR2 FQNEAQ. The CDR3 covers 19 residues. The trim removed 4 bases at V and 6 bases at J, leaving 19 bases unmatched. Sequences were obtained from peripheral blood. The TCR originated in a man aged 45-65 years with acute or convalescent COVID-19. The J gene is TRBJ2-3, the V gene TRBV7-8; 10 positions agree with TRBD2. CDR3 bases: TGTGCCAGCAGCTCCCCGATTCAGTTAGCGGGAGGCCCCCGGGATACGCAGTATTTT. Protein product: CASSSPIQLAGGPRDTQYF.